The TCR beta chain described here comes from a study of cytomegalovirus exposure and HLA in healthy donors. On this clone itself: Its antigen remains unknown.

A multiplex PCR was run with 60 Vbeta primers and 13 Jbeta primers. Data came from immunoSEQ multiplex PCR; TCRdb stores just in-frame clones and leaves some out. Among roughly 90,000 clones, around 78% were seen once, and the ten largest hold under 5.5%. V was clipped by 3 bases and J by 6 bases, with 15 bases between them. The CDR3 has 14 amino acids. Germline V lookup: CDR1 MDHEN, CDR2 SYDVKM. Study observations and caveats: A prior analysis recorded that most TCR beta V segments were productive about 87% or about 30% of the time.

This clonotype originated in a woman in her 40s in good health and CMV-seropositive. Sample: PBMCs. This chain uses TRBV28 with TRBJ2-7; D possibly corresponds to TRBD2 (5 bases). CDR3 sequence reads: CASSFLGLGIEQYF. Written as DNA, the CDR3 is TGTGCCAGCAGTTTTTTAGGACTGGGGATCGAGCAGTACTTC.